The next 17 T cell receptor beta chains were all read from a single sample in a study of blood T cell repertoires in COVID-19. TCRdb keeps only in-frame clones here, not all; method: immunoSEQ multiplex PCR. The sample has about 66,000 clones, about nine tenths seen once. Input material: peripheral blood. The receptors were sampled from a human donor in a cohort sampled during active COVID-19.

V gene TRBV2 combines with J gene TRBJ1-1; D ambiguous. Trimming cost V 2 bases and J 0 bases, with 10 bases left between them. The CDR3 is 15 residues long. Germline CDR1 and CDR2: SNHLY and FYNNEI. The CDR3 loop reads CASSERAGVNTEAFF. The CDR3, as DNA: TGTGCCAGCAGTGAACGTGCAGGCGTGAACACTGAAGCTTTCTTT. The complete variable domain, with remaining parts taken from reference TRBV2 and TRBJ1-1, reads EPEVTQTPSHQVTQMGQEVILRCVPISNHLYFYWYRQILGQKVEFLVSFYNNEISEKSEIFDDQFSVERPDGSNFTLKIRSTKLEDSAMYFCASSERAGVNTEAFFGQGTRLTVV.

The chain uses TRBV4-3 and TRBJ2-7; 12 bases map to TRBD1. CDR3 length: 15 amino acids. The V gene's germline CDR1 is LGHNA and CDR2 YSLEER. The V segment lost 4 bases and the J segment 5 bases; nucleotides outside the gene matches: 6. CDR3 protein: CASSRDRGQGNEQYF. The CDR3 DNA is TGCGCCAGCAGCCGGGACAGGGGGCAAGGCAACGAGCAGTACTTC.

The CDR3 coding sequence is TGCAGTGCTAGTTCGACAGGGCTCCGGGGGGAGCTGTTTTTT. Translation gives CSASSTGLRGELFF. The chain combines TRBV20-1 with TRBJ2-2; 7 bases map to TRBD1. This CDR3 spans 14 amino acids. V was pared by 3 bases and J by 8 bases, with 9 bases of the junction left unmatched. Germline CDR1 DFQATT, CDR2 SNEGSKA (reference sequence).

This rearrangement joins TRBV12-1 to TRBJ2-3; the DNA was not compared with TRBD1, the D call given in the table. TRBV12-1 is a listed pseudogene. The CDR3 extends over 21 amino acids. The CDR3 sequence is CASSFEGVGTQGAVWTDTQYF. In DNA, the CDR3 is TGTGCCAGCAGCTTTGAAGGGGTCGGCACACAGGGGGCGGTCTGGACCGATACGCAGTATTTT.

The CDR3 DNA reads as TGTGCCAGCAGGCCTAGCGGGAGGGCCAACAATGAGCAGTTCTTC. Amino acid sequence: CASRPSGRANNEQFF. The chain combines TRBV6-5 with TRBJ2-1; 12 positions match TRBD2. The CDR3 runs 15 residues. The V segment lost 6 bases and the J segment 5 bases; nucleotides outside the gene matches: 5. From germline, CDR1 is MNHEY and CDR2 SVGAGI.

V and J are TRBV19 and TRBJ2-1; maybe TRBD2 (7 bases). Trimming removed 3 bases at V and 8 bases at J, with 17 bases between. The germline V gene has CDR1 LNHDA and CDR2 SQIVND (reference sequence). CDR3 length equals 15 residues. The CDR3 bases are TGTGCCAGTAGTATCTTGGAGGGGGGGCGCGATGAGCAGTTCTTC. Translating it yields CASSILEGGRDEQFF.

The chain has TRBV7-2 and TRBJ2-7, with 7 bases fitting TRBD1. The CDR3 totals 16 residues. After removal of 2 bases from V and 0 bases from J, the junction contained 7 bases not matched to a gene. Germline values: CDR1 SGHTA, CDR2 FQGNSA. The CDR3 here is CASSLSGGSNSYEQYF. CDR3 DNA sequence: TGTGCCAGCAGCTTATCAGGGGGTTCAAACTCCTACGAGCAGTACTTC.

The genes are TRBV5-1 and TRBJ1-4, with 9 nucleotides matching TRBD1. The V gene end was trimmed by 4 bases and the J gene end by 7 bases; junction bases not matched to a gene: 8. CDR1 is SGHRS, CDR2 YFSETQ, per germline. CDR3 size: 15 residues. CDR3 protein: CASSERTGVREKLFF. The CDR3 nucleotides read TGCGCCAGCAGCGAAAGGACAGGGGTGCGTGAAAAACTGTTTTTT. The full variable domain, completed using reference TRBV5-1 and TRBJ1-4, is KAGVTQTPRYLIKTRGQQVTLSCSPISGHRSVSWYQQTPGQGLQFLFEYFSETQRNKGNFPGRFSGRQFSNSRSEMNVSTLELGDSALYLCASSERTGVREKLFFGSGTQLSVL.

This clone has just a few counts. CDR3 in amino acids: CASSRAGGFATNEKLFF. CDR3 in DNA: TGTGCCAGCAGCCGGGCAGGGGGTTTCGCAACTAATGAAAAACTGTTTTTT. The chain joins TRBV7-9 to TRBJ1-4; TRBD1 matches at 7 bases. The germline gives CDR1 SEHNR, CDR2 FQNEAQ (reference sequence). Losses at the gene ends were 5 bases for V and 0 bases for J; bases not matched to a gene: 9. The CDR3 runs to 17 residues.

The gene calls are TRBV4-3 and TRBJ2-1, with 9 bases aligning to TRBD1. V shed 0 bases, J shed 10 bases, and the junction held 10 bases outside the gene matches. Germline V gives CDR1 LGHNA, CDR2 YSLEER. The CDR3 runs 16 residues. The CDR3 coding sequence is TGCGCCAGCAGCCAAGAAGAGGGGACAGGGCGAGAGGAGCAGTTCTTC. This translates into CASSQEEGTGREEQFF.

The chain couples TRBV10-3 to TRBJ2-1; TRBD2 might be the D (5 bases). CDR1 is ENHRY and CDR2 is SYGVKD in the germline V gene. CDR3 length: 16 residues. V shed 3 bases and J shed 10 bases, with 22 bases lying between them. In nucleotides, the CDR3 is TGTGCCATCAGTGATCTTACCGAACCTAACCCGGGAGAGCAGTTCTTC. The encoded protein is CAISDLTEPNPGEQFF.

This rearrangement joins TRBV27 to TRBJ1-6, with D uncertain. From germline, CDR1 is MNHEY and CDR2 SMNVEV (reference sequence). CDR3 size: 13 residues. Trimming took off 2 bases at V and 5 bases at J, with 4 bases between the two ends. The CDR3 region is CASSLGDNSPLHF. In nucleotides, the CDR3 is TGTGCCAGCAGTTTAGGAGATAATTCACCCCTCCACTTT.

CDR3: CAWRFAGATDTQYF. DNA of the CDR3: TGTGCCTGGAGGTTCGCGGGAGCGACTGATACGCAGTATTTT. This chain joins TRBV30 and TRBJ2-3, with TRBD2 identical over 7 bases. Germline-derived CDR1 and CDR2 are GTSNPN and SVGIG (reference sequence). V shed 3 bases, J shed 6 bases, and the junction held 9 bases outside the gene matches. This CDR3 spans 14 amino acids.

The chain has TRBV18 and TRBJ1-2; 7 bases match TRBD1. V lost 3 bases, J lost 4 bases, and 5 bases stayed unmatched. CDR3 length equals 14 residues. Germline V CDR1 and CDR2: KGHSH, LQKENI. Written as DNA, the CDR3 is TGTGCCAGCTCACCCGACAGGGATGGCTATGGCTACACCTTC. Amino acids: CASSPDRDGYGYTF.

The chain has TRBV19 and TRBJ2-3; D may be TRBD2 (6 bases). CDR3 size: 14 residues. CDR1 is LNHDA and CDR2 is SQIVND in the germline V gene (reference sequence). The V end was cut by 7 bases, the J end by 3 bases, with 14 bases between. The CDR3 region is CASMEGVGTDTQYF. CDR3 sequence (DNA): TGTGCCAGTATGGAGGGAGTAGGTACAGATACGCAGTATTTT.

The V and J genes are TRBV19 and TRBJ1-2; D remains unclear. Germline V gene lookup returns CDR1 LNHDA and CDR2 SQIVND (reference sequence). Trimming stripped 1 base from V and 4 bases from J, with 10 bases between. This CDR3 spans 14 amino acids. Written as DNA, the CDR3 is TGTGCCAGTAGTATAGTTTCCGGTTCCTATGGCTACACCTTC. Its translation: CASSIVSGSYGYTF.

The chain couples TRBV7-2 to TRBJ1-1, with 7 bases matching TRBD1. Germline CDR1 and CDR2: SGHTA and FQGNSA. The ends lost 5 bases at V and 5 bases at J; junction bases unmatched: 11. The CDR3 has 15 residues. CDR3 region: CASSRDRARITEAFF. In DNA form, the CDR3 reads TGTGCCAGCAGCCGTGACAGGGCTCGTATAACTGAAGCTTTCTTT. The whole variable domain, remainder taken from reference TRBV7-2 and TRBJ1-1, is GAGVSQSPSNKVTEKGKDVELRCDPISGHTALYWYRQSLGQGLEFLIYFQGNSAPDKSGLPSDRFSAERTGGSVSTLTIQRTQQEDSAVYLCASSRDRARITEAFFGQGTRLTVV.